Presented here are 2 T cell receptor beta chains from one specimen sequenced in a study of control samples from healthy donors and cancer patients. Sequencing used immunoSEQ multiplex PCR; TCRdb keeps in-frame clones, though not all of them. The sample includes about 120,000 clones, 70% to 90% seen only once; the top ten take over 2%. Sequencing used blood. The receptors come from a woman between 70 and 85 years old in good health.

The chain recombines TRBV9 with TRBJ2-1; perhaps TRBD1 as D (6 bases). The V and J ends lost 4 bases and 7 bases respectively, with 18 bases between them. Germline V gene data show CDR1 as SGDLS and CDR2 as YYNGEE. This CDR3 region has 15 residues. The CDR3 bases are TGTGCCAGCAGCACCGACCCTCGGCAGGGGAATGAGCAGTTCTTC. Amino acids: CASSTDPRQGNEQFF.

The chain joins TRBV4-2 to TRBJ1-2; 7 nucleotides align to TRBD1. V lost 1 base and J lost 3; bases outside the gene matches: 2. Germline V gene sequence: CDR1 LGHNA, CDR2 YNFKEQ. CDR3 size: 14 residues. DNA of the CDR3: TGTGCCAGCAGCCAAGGGGACAGCTACTATGGCTACACCTTC. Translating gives CASSQGDSYYGYTF.